The clone carrying this T cell receptor (beta chain) was found once. This entry is derived from a study of blood T cell repertoires in COVID-19. Authors' methods: Estimation of nucleated cell counts relied on the amplification of reference gene primers. The method was immunoSEQ multiplex PCR; TCRdb's version includes in-frame clones alone and lacks a portion of them. The V and J calls and clone size are taken from that table; D and trimming were inferred from the DNA. Of some 45,000 clones detected, roughly nine tenths appear once; the ten largest clones hold 8.5% to 10%. V was trimmed by 6 bases and J by 2 bases, leaving 8 bases between them. The CDR3 contains 13 residues. Germline V CDR1 and CDR2: KGHDR, SFDVKD.

This sequence was found in a human donor in a cohort sampled during active COVID-19. Sequenced input: peripheral blood. The genes are TRBV24-1 and TRBJ2-3; unclear D gene. CDR3 amino acids: CATSPGYTDTQYF. For the CDR3, the DNA is TGTGCCACCAGTCCCGGGTACACAGATACGCAGTATTTT.